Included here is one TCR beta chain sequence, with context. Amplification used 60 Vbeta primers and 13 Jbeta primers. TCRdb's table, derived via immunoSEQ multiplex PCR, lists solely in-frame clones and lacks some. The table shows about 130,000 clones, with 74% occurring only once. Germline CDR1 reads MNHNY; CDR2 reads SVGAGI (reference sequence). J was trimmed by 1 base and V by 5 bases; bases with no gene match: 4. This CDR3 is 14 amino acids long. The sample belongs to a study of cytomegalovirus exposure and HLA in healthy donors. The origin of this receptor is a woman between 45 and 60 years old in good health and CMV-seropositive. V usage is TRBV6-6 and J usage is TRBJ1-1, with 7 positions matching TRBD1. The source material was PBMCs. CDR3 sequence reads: CASSTGQQNTEAFF. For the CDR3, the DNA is TGTGCCAGCAGTACGGGACAGCAGAACACTGAAGCTTTCTTT.